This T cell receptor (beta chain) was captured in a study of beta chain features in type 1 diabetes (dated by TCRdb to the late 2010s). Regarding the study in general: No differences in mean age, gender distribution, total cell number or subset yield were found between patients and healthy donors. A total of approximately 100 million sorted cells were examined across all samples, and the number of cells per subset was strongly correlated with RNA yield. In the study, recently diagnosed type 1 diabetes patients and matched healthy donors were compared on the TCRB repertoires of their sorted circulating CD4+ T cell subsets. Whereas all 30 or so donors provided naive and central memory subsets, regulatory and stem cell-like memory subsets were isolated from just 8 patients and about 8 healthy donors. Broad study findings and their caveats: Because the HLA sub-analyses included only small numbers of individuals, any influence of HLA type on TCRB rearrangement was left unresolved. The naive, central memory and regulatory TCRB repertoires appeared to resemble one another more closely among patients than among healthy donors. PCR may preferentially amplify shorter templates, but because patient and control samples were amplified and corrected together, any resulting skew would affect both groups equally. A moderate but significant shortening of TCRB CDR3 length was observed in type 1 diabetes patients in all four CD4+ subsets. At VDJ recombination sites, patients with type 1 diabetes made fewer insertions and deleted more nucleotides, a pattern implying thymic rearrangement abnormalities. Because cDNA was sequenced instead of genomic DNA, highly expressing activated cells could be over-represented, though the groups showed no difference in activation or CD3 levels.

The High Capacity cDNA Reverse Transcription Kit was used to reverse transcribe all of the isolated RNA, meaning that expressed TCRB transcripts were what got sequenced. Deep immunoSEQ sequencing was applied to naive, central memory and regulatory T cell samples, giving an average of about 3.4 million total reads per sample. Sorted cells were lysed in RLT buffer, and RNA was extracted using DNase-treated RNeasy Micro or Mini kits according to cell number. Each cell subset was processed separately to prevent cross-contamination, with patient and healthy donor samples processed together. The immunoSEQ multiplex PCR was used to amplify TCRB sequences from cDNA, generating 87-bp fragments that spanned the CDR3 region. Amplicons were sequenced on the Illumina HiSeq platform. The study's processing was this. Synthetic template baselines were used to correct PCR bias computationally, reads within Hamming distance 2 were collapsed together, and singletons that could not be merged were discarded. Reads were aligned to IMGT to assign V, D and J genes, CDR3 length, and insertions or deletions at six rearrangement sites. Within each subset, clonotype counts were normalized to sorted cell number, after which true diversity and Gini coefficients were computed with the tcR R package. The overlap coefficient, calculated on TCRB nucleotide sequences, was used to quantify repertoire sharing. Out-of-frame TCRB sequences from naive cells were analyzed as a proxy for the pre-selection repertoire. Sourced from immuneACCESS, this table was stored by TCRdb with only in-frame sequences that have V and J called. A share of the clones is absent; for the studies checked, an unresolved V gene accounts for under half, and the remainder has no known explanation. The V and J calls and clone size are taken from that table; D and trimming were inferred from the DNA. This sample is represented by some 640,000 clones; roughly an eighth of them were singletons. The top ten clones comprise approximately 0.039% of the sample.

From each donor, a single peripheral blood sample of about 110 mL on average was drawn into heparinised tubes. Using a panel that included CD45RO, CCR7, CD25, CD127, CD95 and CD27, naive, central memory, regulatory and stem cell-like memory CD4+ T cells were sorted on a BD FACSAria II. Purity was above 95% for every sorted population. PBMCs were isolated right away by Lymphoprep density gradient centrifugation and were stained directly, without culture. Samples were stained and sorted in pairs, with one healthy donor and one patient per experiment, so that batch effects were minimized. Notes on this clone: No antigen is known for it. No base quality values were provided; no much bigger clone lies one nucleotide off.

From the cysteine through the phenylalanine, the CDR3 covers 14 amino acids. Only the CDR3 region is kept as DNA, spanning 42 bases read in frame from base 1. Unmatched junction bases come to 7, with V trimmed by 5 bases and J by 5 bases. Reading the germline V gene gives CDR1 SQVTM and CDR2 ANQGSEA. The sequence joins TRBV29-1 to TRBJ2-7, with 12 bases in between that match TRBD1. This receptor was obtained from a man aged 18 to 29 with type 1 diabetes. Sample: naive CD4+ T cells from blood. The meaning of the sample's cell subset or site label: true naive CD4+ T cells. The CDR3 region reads CSVQGGTGGNEQYF. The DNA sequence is TGCAGCGTTCAAGGGGGGACAGGGGGCAACGAGCAGTACTTC.